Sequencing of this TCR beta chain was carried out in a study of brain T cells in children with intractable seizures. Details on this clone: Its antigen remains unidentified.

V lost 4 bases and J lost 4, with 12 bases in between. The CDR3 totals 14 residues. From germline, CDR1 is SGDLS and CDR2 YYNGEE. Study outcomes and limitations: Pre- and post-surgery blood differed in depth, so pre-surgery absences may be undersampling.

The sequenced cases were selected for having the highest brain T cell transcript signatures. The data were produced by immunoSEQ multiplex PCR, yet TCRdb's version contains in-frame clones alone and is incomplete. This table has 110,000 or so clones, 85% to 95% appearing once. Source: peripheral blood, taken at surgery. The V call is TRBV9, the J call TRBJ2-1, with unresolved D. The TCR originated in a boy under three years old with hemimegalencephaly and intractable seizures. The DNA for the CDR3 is TGTGCCAGCAGCATGGACGGAGAGTACAATGAGCAGTTCTTC. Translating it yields CASSMDGEYNEQFF.